One sample yielded the 26 T cell receptor beta chains listed below, sequenced in a study of blood T cell repertoires in COVID-19. Only in-frame clones appear in the TCRdb table, and some are missing; sequencing was by immunoSEQ multiplex PCR. The sample has about 300,000 clones, around 90% seen once. Sequenced sample: peripheral blood. The receptors shown here come from a woman aged 45-65 years with COVID-19, enrolled during active disease.

This rearrangement joins TRBV18 to TRBJ1-1; 10 nucleotides align to TRBD1. Losses at the gene ends were 2 bases for V and 6 bases for J; bases not matched to a gene: 12. This CDR3 is 17 amino acids long. CDR1 is KGHSH, CDR2 LQKENI, per germline. The CDR3 DNA follows: TGTGCCAGCTCACCAAAAAACTCCGGGACAGGGGTACCTGAAGCTTTCTTT. Translated, it gives CASSPKNSGTGVPEAFF.

The chain is built from TRBV20-1 and TRBJ1-1, with unresolved D. The length of the CDR3 is 10 residues. Germline CDR1 reads DFQATT; CDR2 reads SNEGSKA (reference sequence). The chain's CDR3 is CSLETMAAFF. The DNA for the CDR3 is TGCAGCCTGGAAACTATGGCGGCTTTCTTT.

J is TRBJ1-5 and V is TRBV24-1, with unresolved D. Germline lookup yields CDR1 KGHDR and CDR2 SFDVKD. The CDR3 runs to 14 residues. V lost 5 bases and J 5 bases, leaving 12 bases between the germline ends. The CDR3 here is CATSAPGPHQPQHF. The CDR3 DNA reads TGTGCCACCAGTGCCCCGGGTCCGCATCAGCCCCAGCATTTT.

This chain links TRBV21-1 with TRBJ2-7; the table's D gene call, TRBD1, was not cross checked with the DNA. TRBV21-1 is a listed pseudogene. The CDR3 sequence is 17 residues long. The CDR3, as DNA: TGTGCCAGCAGCAAAGCCCGACCCTCAGGGGGAACCTACGAGCAGTACTTC. Its protein product is CASSKARPSGGTYEQYF.

This chain joins TRBV2 and TRBJ2-1; 9 nucleotides match TRBD1. V shed 6 bases, J shed 8 bases, and the junction held 11 bases outside the gene matches. Germline V gives CDR1 SNHLY, CDR2 FYNNEI. The CDR3 runs to 15 residues. The CDR3 DNA follows: TGTGCCAGCAGCAAGACAGGGGGAAATATCGATGAGCAGTTCTTC. Amino acids: CASSKTGGNIDEQFF.

The chain joins TRBV7-9 to TRBJ2-1; 13 nucleotides align to TRBD2. Germline trimming cut 5 bases from V and 8 bases from J; bases unmatched to any gene: 9. Germline V CDR1 and CDR2: SEHNR, FQNEAQ (reference sequence). The CDR3 is 16 amino acids. CDR3 region: CASSVTSGRVWDEQFF. For the CDR3, the DNA is TGTGCCAGCAGCGTAACTAGCGGGAGGGTCTGGGATGAGCAGTTCTTC.

On this clone itself: A read error may account for a junction end that differs from germline. The chain couples TRBV6-2 or TRBV6-3 to TRBJ2-1; 8 nucleotides line up with TRBD1. Per germline, CDR1 MNHEY and CDR2 SVGEGT. CDR3 length: 13 amino acids. CDR3 sequence: CASSFSGQGAKIF. The DNA of the CDR3 is TGTGCCAGCAGTTTCTCAGGTCAGGGGGCGAAGATCTTC.

The chain couples TRBV30 to TRBJ2-5; 8 bases align to TRBD1. Unmatched junction bases numbered 8, after V lost 5 bases and J lost 3 bases. This CDR3 has 14 residues. The germline V gene encodes CDR1 GTSNPN and CDR2 SVGIG (reference sequence). CDR3 residues: CAWAKQGVKETQYF. The CDR3 nucleotides are TGTGCCTGGGCCAAACAGGGGGTAAAAGAGACCCAGTACTTC. The variable domain in full, completed from reference TRBV30 and TRBJ2-5, reads SQTIHQWPATLVQPVGSPLSLECTVEGTSNPNLYWYRQAAGRGLQLLFYSVGIGQISSEVPQNLSASRPQDRQFILSSKKLLLSDSGFYLCAWAKQGVKETQYFGPGTRLLVL.

This CDR3 reads CATSETGTGGTDTQYF. The CDR3 DNA reads TGTGCCACCAGTGAAACCGGGACAGGGGGGACAGATACGCAGTATTTT. The chain has TRBV24-1 and TRBJ2-3; 11 positions agree with TRBD1. Germline V lookup: CDR1 KGHDR, CDR2 SFDVKD. This CDR3 contains 16 residues. The junction had 5 bases not matched to a gene; V was cut back by 4 bases and J by 3 bases.

CDR3 residues: CASSLREGPYEQYF. DNA of the CDR3: TGTGCCAGCAGTTTGCGGGAGGGACCCTACGAGCAGTACTTC. The V and J genes are TRBV28 and TRBJ2-7, with 9 positions matching TRBD2. Per the germline V gene, CDR1 is MDHEN and CDR2 is SYDVKM. The CDR3 sequence is 14 residues long. With V trimmed by 3 bases and J by 2 bases, 2 bases remained unmatched.

The chain is built from TRBV30 and TRBJ1-1; the match to TRBD1 covers 12 bases. This CDR3 contains 16 residues. V lost 2 bases, J lost 4 bases, and 8 bases stayed unmatched. Germline V CDR1 and CDR2: GTSNPN, SVGIG (reference sequence). The DNA of the CDR3 is TGTGCCTGGAGTCTGGGGACAGGGGGCCGGGGCACTGAAGCTTTCTTT. Translating it yields CAWSLGTGGRGTEAFF. The variable domain in full, completed from reference TRBV30 and TRBJ1-1, reads SQTIHQWPATLVQPVGSPLSLECTVEGTSNPNLYWYRQAAGRGLQLLFYSVGIGQISSEVPQNLSASRPQDRQFILSSKKLLLSDSGFYLCAWSLGTGGRGTEAFFGQGTRLTVV.

The chain carries TRBV3-1 (or the pseudogene TRBV3-2) and TRBJ2-5, with a weak D call TRBD1 (5 bases). Per germline, CDR1 LGHDT and CDR2 YNNKEL (reference sequence). This CDR3 is built from 14 residues. V was cut by 0 bases and J by 3 bases, with 8 bases left in between. The CDR3 nucleotides are TGTGCCAGCAGCCAAGATCGGACAAAAGAGACCCAGTACTTC. It encodes CASSQDRTKETQYF.

The J gene is TRBJ2-7, the V gene TRBV6-5; perhaps TRBD1 as D (5 bases). The germline V and J ends were trimmed by 5 bases and 0 bases, with 8 bases remaining between them. The CDR3 is 13 amino acids. Looked up from germline, CDR1 is MNHEY and CDR2 is SVGAGI. This CDR3 reads CASSTGYSYEQYF. The CDR3 bases are TGTGCCAGCAGTACAGGCTACTCCTACGAGCAGTACTTC.

J is TRBJ2-7 and V is TRBV7-2; a possible D gene is TRBD2 (5 bases). The ends were cut back, 4 bases at V and 2 bases at J, with 12 bases in the middle. Germline V CDR1 and CDR2: SGHTA, FQGNSA. This CDR3 is built from 14 residues. The CDR3 sequence is CASSSGLAPYEQYF. The CDR3 DNA sequence: TGTGCCAGCAGCTCCGGACTGGCCCCCTACGAGCAGTACTTC.

This clone was counted between two and nine times. The chain carries TRBV19 and TRBJ1-6; 10 bases are a match to TRBD1. The CDR3 length is 13 residues. Trimming cost V 9 bases and J 6 bases; bases outside gene matches: 2. Germline lookup yields CDR1 LNHDA and CDR2 SQIVND (reference sequence). The CDR3 region has the DNA TGTGCCAGCCGGGACAGGGGTAATTCACCCCTCCACTTT. It is translated as CASRDRGNSPLHF. The complete variable domain, with remaining parts taken from reference TRBV19 and TRBJ1-6, reads DGGITQSPKYLFRKEGQNVTLSCEQNLNHDAMYWYRQDPGQGLRLIYYSQIVNDFQKGDIAEGYSVSREKKESFPLTVTSAQKNPTAFYLCASRDRGNSPLHFGNGTRLTVT.

Only one count was recorded for this clone. This chain joins TRBV30 and TRBJ2-5, with 11 bases aligning to TRBD1. Germline loops: CDR1 GTSNPN, CDR2 SVGIG (reference sequence). Trimming removed 2 bases from V and 2 bases from J; junction bases left unmatched: 4. The CDR3 length is 15 residues. The CDR3 bases are TGTGCCTGGAGTCCGGGGACAGGGGGACAAGAGACCCAGTACTTC. Its translation: CAWSPGTGGQETQYF.

J is TRBJ1-1 and V is TRBV7-3; possibly TRBD1 for D (6 bases). V gave up 2 bases and J gave up 7 bases, with 8 bases separating them. The V gene's germline CDR1 is SGHTA and CDR2 FQGTGA. The CDR3 loop spans 12 amino acids. The CDR3 loop reads CASSLSGDEAFF. The DNA for the CDR3 is TGTGCCAGCAGCTTATCAGGGGATGAAGCTTTCTTT.

This clone was observed a single time. The chain employs TRBV7-9 and TRBJ1-5; 8 bases are shared with TRBD1. From germline, CDR1 is SEHNR and CDR2 FQNEAQ (reference sequence). The CDR3 runs to 16 residues. The V gene end was trimmed by 5 bases and the J gene end by 6 bases; junction bases not matched to a gene: 12. The CDR3 loop reads CASSDLTGAQGQPQHF. DNA of the CDR3: TGTGCCAGCAGCGACCTGACAGGGGCTCAGGGTCAGCCCCAGCATTTT.

This CDR3 is CASSSLGSLAGELFF. Written as DNA, the CDR3 is TGTGCCAGCAGCTCACTCGGGAGTCTGGCCGGGGAGCTGTTTTTT. V is TRBV7-2 and J is TRBJ2-2; D is possibly TRBD2 (6 bases). Germline V gives CDR1 SGHTA, CDR2 FQGNSA. CDR3 length equals 15 residues. Trimming took off 4 bases at V and 6 bases at J, with 15 bases between the two ends.

This chain connects TRBV18 to TRBJ2-2; perhaps TRBD2 as D (5 bases). The germline V gene has CDR1 KGHSH and CDR2 LQKENI. The CDR3 covers 14 residues. V lost 5 bases and J lost 3, with 10 bases in between. CDR3: CASSEGLYTGELFF. The CDR3 DNA is TGTGCCAGCTCAGAGGGTTTGTACACCGGGGAGCTGTTTTTT.

This chain links TRBV3-1 (or the pseudogene TRBV3-2) with TRBJ1-3; tentative D call: TRBD1 (5 bases). Per germline, CDR1 LGHDT and CDR2 YNNKEL (reference sequence). The ends were cut back, 0 bases at V and 7 bases at J, with 16 bases in the middle. This CDR3 region has 16 residues. CDR3: CASSQEWGREGNTIYF. The CDR3 nucleotides read TGTGCCAGCAGCCAAGAATGGGGAAGGGAGGGGAACACCATATATTTT.

With regard to this clone: The sample contains more than one DNA sequence encoding this CDR3. The CDR3 nucleotides are TGTGCCAGCAGCCAAGATGGGCTAGCGGACACAGATACGCAGTATTTT. This codes for CASSQDGLADTDTQYF. The chain employs TRBV4-2 and TRBJ2-3; TRBD2 agrees at 7 bases. With 0 bases clipped from V and 2 bases from J, the junction kept 5 bases outside the gene matches. The CDR3 totals 16 residues. Germline values: CDR1 LGHNA, CDR2 YNFKEQ.

The V call is TRBV12-3 or TRBV12-4, the J call TRBJ2-7, with a weak D call TRBD1 (5 bases). Trimming cost V 2 bases and J 7 bases, with 9 bases left between them. The length of the CDR3 is 12 residues. The CDR3 here is CASSLTGREQYF. The CDR3 coding sequence is TGTGCCAGCAGTTTAACAGGTAGAGAGCAGTACTTC.

The V and J genes are TRBV14 and TRBJ1-3; a weak D match, TRBD1 (5 bases). Germline CDR1 is SGHDN and CDR2 is FVKESK. This CDR3 has 14 amino acids. Trimming pared 6 bases from V and 0 bases from J, leaving 9 bases between. The CDR3 is CASRGGISGNTIYF. CDR3 sequence (DNA): TGTGCCAGCAGGGGGGGGATCTCTGGAAACACCATATATTTT. The full variable domain, rest sourced from reference TRBV14 and TRBJ1-3, is EAGVTQFPSHSVIEKGQTVTLRCDPISGHDNLYWYRRVMGKEIKFLLHFVKESKQDESGMPNNRFLAERTGGTYSTLKVQPAELEDSGVYFCASRGGISGNTIYFGEGSWLTVV.

V is TRBV7-2 and J is TRBJ1-4; no reliable D call. The V gene's germline CDR1 is SGHTA and CDR2 FQGNSA. V lost 0 bases to trimming and J lost 5 bases, with 7 bases between them. This CDR3 has 14 amino acids. The CDR3 protein is CASSLAYINEKLFF. CDR3 sequence (DNA): TGTGCCAGCAGCTTAGCGTACATCAATGAAAAACTGTTTTTT.

The chain recombines TRBV5-4 with TRBJ2-7; 14 bases map to TRBD2. V was pared by 2 bases and J by 7 bases, with 11 bases of the junction left unmatched. In germline, CDR1 is SGHNT, CDR2 YYREEE (reference sequence). The CDR3 has 17 amino acids. The CDR3 nucleotides read TGTGCCAGCAGCTTTCCGGGACTAGCGGGAGTTCGAGCGGAGCAGTACTTC. This sequence encodes CASSFPGLAGVRAEQYF.